These 10 T cell receptor beta chains share one sample of origin, sequenced in a study of blood T cell repertoires in COVID-19. Repertoires were generated with immunoSEQ multiplex PCR, while TCRdb's copy carries only in-frame clones and drops some. Of 95,000 to 110,000 clones detected, 70% to 90% appear once; the ten largest clones hold 4.5% to 5.5%. Sequencing was done on a sample of peripheral blood. All receptors come from a human donor in a cohort sampled during active COVID-19.

The CDR3 sequence: CASSLAAAGTGPSYEQYF. The CDR3, as DNA: TGTGCCAGCAGCTTGGCCGCGGCCGGGACAGGACCAAGCTACGAGCAGTACTTC. The V gene is TRBV5-5, the J gene TRBJ2-7; 8 nucleotides match TRBD1. V dropped 0 bases and J dropped 3; count of bases not matched to a gene: 14. Per germline, CDR1 SGHKS and CDR2 YYEKEE (reference sequence). This CDR3 region has 18 residues. Supplemented by reference TRBV5-5 and TRBJ2-7, the full variable domain reads DAGVTQSPTHLIKTRGQQVTLRCSPISGHKSVSWYQQVLGQGPQFIFQYYEKEERGRGNFPDRFSARQFPNYSSELNVNALLLGDSALYLCASSLAAAGTGPSYEQYFGPGTRLTVT.

J is TRBJ2-2 and V is TRBV9; the match to TRBD2 covers 8 bases. Germline V gene lookup returns CDR1 SGDLS and CDR2 YYNGEE. The CDR3 length is 17 residues. V gave up 2 bases and J gave up 6 bases; unmatched junction bases: 12. This CDR3 is CASSVSIRLAGSGELFF. In nucleotides, the CDR3 is TGTGCCAGCAGCGTCAGTATTAGGCTAGCGGGTTCCGGGGAGCTGTTTTTT.

In this sample, this clone turned up once. J is TRBJ1-5 and V is TRBV28; TRBD1 is a possible D gene (5 bases). Trimming stripped 2 bases from V and 11 bases from J, with 13 bases between. In germline, CDR1 is MDHEN, CDR2 SYDVKM. This CDR3 has 13 amino acids. CDR3 coding DNA: TGTGCCAGCAGTTTACCTGGGGGAGGGACCCAGCATTTT. Its translation is CASSLPGGGTQHF. The full variable domain, with the rest looked up from reference TRBV28 and TRBJ1-5, is DVKVTQSSRYLVKRTGEKVFLECVQDMDHENMFWYRQDPGLGLRLIYFSYDVKMKEKGDIPEGYSVSREKKERFSLILESASTNQTSMYLCASSLPGGGTQHFGDGTRLSIL.

This chain uses TRBV5-4 with TRBJ1-1; D unresolved. CDR1 is SGHNT, CDR2 YYREEE, per germline (reference sequence). Trimming removed 3 bases from V and 11 bases from J, with 17 bases in between. The CDR3 has 13 residues. CDR3 coding DNA: TGTGCCAGCAGCTCCCTTTCCCGGGAACTGGCTTTCTTT. It specifies CASSSLSRELAFF. The full variable domain, with the rest looked up from reference TRBV5-4 and TRBJ1-1, is ETGVTQSPTHLIKTRGQQVTLRCSSQSGHNTVSWYQQALGQGPQFIFQYYREEENGRGNFPPRFSGLQFPNYSSELNVNALELDDSALYLCASSSLSRELAFFGQGTRLTVV.

The chain carries TRBV27 and TRBJ1-2, with 8 bases fitting TRBD1. V lost 6 bases, J lost 7 bases, and 10 bases stayed unmatched. Germline V gene lookup returns CDR1 MNHEY and CDR2 SMNVEV (reference sequence). This CDR3 is built from 14 residues. CDR3 nucleotides: TGTGCCAGCAGATCTACCGGGACAGGAGGTGGCTACACCTTC. This gives the protein CASRSTGTGGGYTF.

The chain employs TRBV29-1 and TRBJ1-2; 8 bases are shared with TRBD1. This CDR3 is 16 amino acids long. CDR1 SQVTM and CDR2 ANQGSEA come from the germline V gene. The V and J ends lost 0 bases and 6 bases, in that order; junction bases with no gene match: 12. CDR3 sequence reads: CSVEDPADRVGNGYTF. CDR3 sequence (DNA): TGCAGCGTTGAAGATCCTGCGGACAGGGTGGGGAATGGCTACACCTTC. The entire variable domain, with the rest obtained from reference TRBV29-1 and TRBJ1-2, is as follows: SAVISQKPSRDICQRGTSLTIQCQVDSQVTMMFWYRQQPGQSLTLIATANQGSEATYESGFVIDKFPISRPNLTFSTLTVSNMSPEDSSIYLCSVEDPADRVGNGYTFGSGTRLTVV.

The V call is TRBV7-9, the J call TRBJ2-4, with TRBD2 as a possible D gene (5 bases). Between the trimmed V and J ends, which lost 2 bases and 0 bases, there was a span of 20 bases. The CDR3 spans 19 residues. The germline CDR1 and CDR2 sequences are SEHNR and FQNEAQ (reference sequence). The CDR3 DNA reads TGTGCCAGCAGCTTATCCCCCACTGAGGGATCCCTAGCCAAAAACATTCAGTACTTC. Translation: CASSLSPTEGSLAKNIQYF.

The chain carries TRBV2 and TRBJ1-5, with D unclear. The CDR3 runs 13 residues. Germline lookup yields CDR1 SNHLY and CDR2 FYNNEI. V was shortened by 4 bases and J by 4 bases, with 8 bases between the two germline ends. The CDR3 loop is CASSVYVNQPQHF. CDR3 coding DNA: TGTGCCAGCAGTGTCTACGTGAATCAGCCCCAGCATTTT.

This clone was seen only once. The chain carries TRBV10-3 and TRBJ2-3; 14 nucleotides agree with TRBD2. Germline CDR1 is ENHRY and CDR2 is SYGVKD. Unmatched junction bases numbered 11, after V lost 10 bases and J lost 2 bases. This CDR3 is built from 17 residues. In DNA form, the CDR3 reads TGTGCCAGCCGACAGGGGACTAGCGGGGGTTACACAGATACGCAGTATTTT. It yields the protein CASRQGTSGGYTDTQYF.

V usage is TRBV28 and J usage is TRBJ2-1, with 9 bases lining up with TRBD2. V shed 2 bases and J 11 bases; nucleotides not matched to a gene: 1. The CDR3 loop spans 12 amino acids. CDR1 is MDHEN and CDR2 is SYDVKM in the germline V gene. The CDR3 loop reads CASSLLAGQQFF. For the CDR3, the DNA is TGTGCCAGCAGTTTACTAGCGGGGCAGCAGTTCTTC.